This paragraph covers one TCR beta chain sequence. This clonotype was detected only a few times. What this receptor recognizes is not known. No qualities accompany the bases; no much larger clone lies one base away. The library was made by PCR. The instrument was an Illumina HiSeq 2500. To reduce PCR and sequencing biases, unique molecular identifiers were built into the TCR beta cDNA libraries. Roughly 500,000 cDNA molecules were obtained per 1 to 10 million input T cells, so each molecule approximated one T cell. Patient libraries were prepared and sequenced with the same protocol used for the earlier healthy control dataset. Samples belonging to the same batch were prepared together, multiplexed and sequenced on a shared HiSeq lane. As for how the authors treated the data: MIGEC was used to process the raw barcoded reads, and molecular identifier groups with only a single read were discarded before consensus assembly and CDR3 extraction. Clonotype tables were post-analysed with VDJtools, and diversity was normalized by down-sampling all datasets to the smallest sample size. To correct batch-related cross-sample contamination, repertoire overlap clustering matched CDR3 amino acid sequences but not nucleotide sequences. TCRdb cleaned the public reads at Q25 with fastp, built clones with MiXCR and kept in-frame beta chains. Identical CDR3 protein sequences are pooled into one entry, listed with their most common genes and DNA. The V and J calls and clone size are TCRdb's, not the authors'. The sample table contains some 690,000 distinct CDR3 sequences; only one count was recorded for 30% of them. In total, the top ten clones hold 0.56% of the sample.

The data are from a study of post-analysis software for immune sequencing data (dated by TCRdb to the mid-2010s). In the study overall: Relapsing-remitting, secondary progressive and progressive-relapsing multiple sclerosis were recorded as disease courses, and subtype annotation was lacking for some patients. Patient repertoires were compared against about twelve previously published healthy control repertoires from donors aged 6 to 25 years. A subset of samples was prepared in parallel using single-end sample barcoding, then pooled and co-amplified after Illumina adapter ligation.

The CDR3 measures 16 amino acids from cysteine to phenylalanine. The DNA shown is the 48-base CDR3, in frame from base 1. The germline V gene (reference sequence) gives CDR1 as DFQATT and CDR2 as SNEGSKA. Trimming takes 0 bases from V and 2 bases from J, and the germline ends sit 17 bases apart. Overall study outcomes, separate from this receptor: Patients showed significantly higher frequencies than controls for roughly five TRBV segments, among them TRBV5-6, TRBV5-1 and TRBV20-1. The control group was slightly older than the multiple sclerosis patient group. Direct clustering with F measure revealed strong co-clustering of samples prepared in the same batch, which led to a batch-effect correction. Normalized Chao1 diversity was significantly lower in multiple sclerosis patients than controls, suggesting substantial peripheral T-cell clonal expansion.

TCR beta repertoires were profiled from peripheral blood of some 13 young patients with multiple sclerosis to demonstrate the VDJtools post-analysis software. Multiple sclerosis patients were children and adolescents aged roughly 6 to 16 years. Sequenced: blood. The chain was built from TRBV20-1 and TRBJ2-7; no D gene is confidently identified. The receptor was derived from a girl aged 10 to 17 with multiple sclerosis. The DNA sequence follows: TGCAGTGCTAGAGATCTGGTGGCAGCCTACACCTACGAGCAGTACTTC. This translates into CSARDLVAAYTYEQYF.